The T cell receptor (beta chain) described here comes from a study of identical twins. One entry per CDR3 protein, called by TCRdb with MiXCR from the 5' RACE reads. This table has hundreds of thousands of distinct CDR3 sequences, 9% to 15% appearing once. Germline V gene data show CDR1 as SNHLY and CDR2 as FYNNEI. The germline V and J ends were trimmed by 8 bases and 4 bases, with 12 bases remaining between them. The CDR3 extends over 12 amino acids. Notes on this clonotype: Its antigen is undetermined.

Findings of the study overall: The study based its conclusions on cross-sectional statistical analysis and did not follow the same donors. The study found excess low generation probability among twin-shared out-of-frame alpha sequences.

This sample also appeared in a second study, on yellow fever vaccine responses in identical twins.

Sequencing was carried out using CD8+ T cells sorted from blood. The source of this sequence is a woman aged 18 to 35 in good health. The rearrangement joins TRBV2 to TRBJ2-7; no definite D call. This chain's CDR3 is CASVGRRYEQYF. The CDR3 nucleotides are TGTGCCAGCGTGGGCAGGAGATACGAGCAGTACTTC.